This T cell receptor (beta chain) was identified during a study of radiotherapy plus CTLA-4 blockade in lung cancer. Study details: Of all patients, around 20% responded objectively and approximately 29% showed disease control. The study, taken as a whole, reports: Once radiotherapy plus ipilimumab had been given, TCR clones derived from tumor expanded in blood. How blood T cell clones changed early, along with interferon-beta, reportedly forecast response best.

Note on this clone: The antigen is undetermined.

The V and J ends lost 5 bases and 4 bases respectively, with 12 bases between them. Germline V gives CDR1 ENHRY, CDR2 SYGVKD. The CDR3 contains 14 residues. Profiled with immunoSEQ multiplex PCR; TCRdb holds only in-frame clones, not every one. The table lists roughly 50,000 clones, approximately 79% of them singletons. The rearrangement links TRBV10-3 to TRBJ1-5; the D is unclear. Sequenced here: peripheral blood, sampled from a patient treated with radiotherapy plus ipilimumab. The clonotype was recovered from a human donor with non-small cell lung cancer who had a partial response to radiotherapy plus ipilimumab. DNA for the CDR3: TGTGCCATCAGTCCTCACGGGTTTAATCAGCCCCAGCATTTT. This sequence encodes CAISPHGFNQPQHF.